This T cell receptor beta chain stems from a study of blood T cell repertoires in COVID-19. Turning to the study itself: The samples span acute and convalescent COVID-19 from the United States, Italy and Spain. In each case, the material was cDNA or gDNA derived from T cells, B-cell-depleted T cells, or PBMCs.

Germline V gives CDR1 KGHSH, CDR2 LQKENI. Trimming left V 2 bases short and J 7 bases short, with 18 bases between. The CDR3 runs 16 residues. Methods used by the authors: Reference gene primer amplification in the assay estimated nucleated cell counts. Sequencing used immunoSEQ multiplex PCR; TCRdb keeps in-frame clones, though not all of them. The V and J calls and clone size were taken over from that table, and D and trimming were inferred from the DNA. The profile shows some 140,000 clones, around 79% of them singletons. The origin of this receptor is a man at least 80 years old with acute or convalescent COVID-19. Sequenced sample: peripheral blood. V and J are TRBV18 and TRBJ1-5, with a weak D call TRBD1 (5 bases). The CDR3: CASSPYFPGLDQPQHF. In DNA form, the CDR3 reads TGTGCCAGCTCACCATATTTTCCAGGGCTGGACCAGCCCCAGCATTTT.